This T cell receptor (beta chain) was recovered during a study of blood T cell repertoires in COVID-19. Germline lookup yields CDR1 SGDLS and CDR2 YYNGEE. The CDR3 runs to 14 residues. Deletions cut 3 bases from V and 4 bases from J, with 13 bases between. TCRdb's copy holds only in-frame clones and misses some; the assay was immunoSEQ multiplex PCR. The data contain over 55,000 clones, approximately 80% of them seen just once; the ten biggest clones take up 32%. This clone was counted only a few times. Specimen: peripheral blood. The rearrangement uses TRBV9 and TRBJ2-5, with D possibly matching TRBD2 (7 bases). The origin of this receptor is a human donor in a cohort sampled during active COVID-19. The DNA of the CDR3 is TGTGCCAGCAGCGCCGGGGGGACATTAGAGACCCAGTACTTC. Protein: CASSAGGTLETQYF.